This T cell receptor beta chain is from a study of T-cell memory formation after mild COVID-19. The overall study: Clustering of TCRs was largely donor specific.

The CDR3 runs to 18 residues. V dropped 4 bases and J dropped 4; count of bases not matched to a gene: 9. The germline CDR1 and CDR2 sequences are SGHTS and YDEGEE. This clonotype was observed at least ten times. Its cognate antigen is unknown. Findings of the study overall: The study found contracting CD4+ clones mainly in CM and EM and contracting CD8+ clones in EMRA.

After 5'RACE with constant-segment primers, TCR alpha and TCR beta cDNA libraries carrying sample barcodes and UMIs were obtained. TCRdb redid the calling of the 5' RACE reads with MiXCR, one entry per CDR3 protein. The table shows tens of thousands of distinct CDR3 sequences, with approximately 12% occurring only once. V is TRBV5-8 and J is TRBJ2-3, with 16 bases lining up with TRBD2. This sequence originates from a man younger than 35 who had mild COVID-19 (a few samples of this study predate the infection). Cell type and time point are not known. The sequenced sample consisted of PBMCs or a T cell subset sorted from them (not recorded which). The CDR3 DNA follows: TGTGCCAGCAGCCGTCCCGGGACTAGCGGGGGGGCCGCAGATACGCAGTATTTT. It specifies CASSRPGTSGGAADTQYF.